This entry lists 2 T cell receptor beta chains sequenced from one sample in a study of blood T cells in healthy people across ages. Primed by a sample-barcoded 5' primer and a J-beta primer mix, a second PCR proceeded for roughly 6 to 12 cycles. TCRdb reanalysed the 5' RACE reads using MiXCR and keeps one entry per CDR3 protein. The profile shows about 1 million distinct CDR3 sequences, approximately 25% of them singletons. These data also formed part of another study, on T cells of mothers and their children.

Sequenced input: blood. These receptors all stem from a girl aged 2 to 10 in good health.

The chain couples TRBV20-1 to TRBJ2-1, with 7 bases matching TRBD1. From germline, CDR1 is DFQATT and CDR2 SNEGSKA (reference sequence). Unmatched junction bases numbered 3, after V lost 4 bases and J lost 3 bases. The CDR3 consists of 13 residues. The CDR3 region is CSAIRDSYNEQFF. The CDR3 bases are TGCAGTGCTATCCGGGACAGCTACAATGAGCAGTTCTTC.

The chain combines TRBV6-2 or TRBV6-3 with TRBJ2-1; 7 bases are a match to TRBD1. Looked up from germline, CDR1 is MNHEY and CDR2 is SVGEGT. V shed 5 bases and J 6 bases; nucleotides not matched to a gene: 10. This CDR3 comprises 15 residues. The chain's CDR3 is CASSTPRDSLNEQFF. The CDR3 nucleotides read TGTGCCAGCAGTACCCCGAGGGACAGCCTCAATGAGCAGTTCTTC.